Shown below are 19 T cell receptor beta chains from a single sample sequenced in a study of blood T cell repertoires in COVID-19. Clones were read by immunoSEQ multiplex PCR, and TCRdb kept only the in-frame ones, dropping some. The sample has over 300,000 clones; around 83% are singletons. Material for sequencing was peripheral blood. Receptors originate from a woman aged 45-59 years with acute or convalescent COVID-19.

This clone was seen just once. V usage is TRBV20-1 and J usage is TRBJ2-3, with D possibly being TRBD2 (5 bases). From germline, CDR1 is DFQATT and CDR2 SNEGSKA (reference sequence). Trimming shortened V by 5 bases and J by 5 bases, and 8 bases separated the two germline ends. This CDR3 has 11 amino acids. CDR3 amino acids: CSAVAKDTQYF. CDR3 nucleotide sequence: TGCAGTGCTGTAGCGAAAGATACGCAGTATTTT.

This clone was seen a few times. J is TRBJ1-1 and V is TRBV19; D not certain. Germline loops: CDR1 LNHDA, CDR2 SQIVND (reference sequence). CDR3 length equals 13 residues. V was trimmed by 7 bases and J by 0 bases, leaving 9 bases between them. The CDR3, as DNA: TGTGCCAGTACGACGGGAATGAACACTGAAGCTTTCTTT. Protein product: CASTTGMNTEAFF.

This chain uses TRBV14 with TRBJ1-4; 9 positions agree with TRBD1. The trim removed 4 bases at V and 5 bases at J, leaving 17 bases unmatched. The V gene's germline CDR1 is SGHDN and CDR2 FVKESK. The CDR3 has 19 residues. The CDR3 coding sequence is TGTGCCAGCAGCCTAAAGATATCGTCATACAGGGGGCCCAATGAAAAACTGTTTTTT. Translation gives CASSLKISSYRGPNEKLFF.

The chain employs TRBV14 and TRBJ1-2; D gene uncertain. The CDR3 extends over 14 amino acids. V was shortened by 3 bases and J by 8 bases, with 16 bases between the two germline ends. Germline CDR1 and CDR2: SGHDN and FVKESK. In nucleotides, the CDR3 is TGTGCCAGCAGCCAGAACAGCCGCTCGGGGGGCTACACCTTC. This gives the protein CASSQNSRSGGYTF.

V usage is TRBV10-3 and J usage is TRBJ2-5; 9 nucleotides match TRBD1. Unmatched junction bases numbered 8, after V lost 5 bases and J lost 4 bases. Germline V gene lookup returns CDR1 ENHRY and CDR2 SYGVKD. The CDR3 sequence is 15 residues long. CDR3 DNA sequence: TGTGCCATCAGTTCACCGGGACAGGGAGGAGAGACCCAGTACTTC. Its protein product is CAISSPGQGGETQYF.

The chain carries TRBV7-8 and TRBJ2-3; 14 bases match TRBD2. The junction had 14 bases not matched to a gene; V was cut back by 5 bases and J by 4 bases. The CDR3 length is 19 residues. CDR1 and CDR2 from the germline V gene are SGHVS and FQNEAQ. The CDR3 coding sequence is TGTGCCAGCAGCCCCCGTCGACTAGCGGGAGGGCCTTCCCCAGATACGCAGTATTTT. Encoded protein: CASSPRRLAGGPSPDTQYF.

The chain has TRBV24-1 and TRBJ2-1; TRBD1 might be the D (5 bases). Germline CDR1 and CDR2: KGHDR and SFDVKD. The length of the CDR3 is 16 residues. V lost 3 bases and J 2 bases, leaving 13 bases between the germline ends. The CDR3 DNA is TGTGCCACCAGTGATCCACAGGCCCTAACCTACAATGAGCAGTTCTTC. Translating it yields CATSDPQALTYNEQFF.

This clone occurred once. V is TRBV11-2 and J is TRBJ2-5; a weak D match, TRBD1 (5 bases). The CDR3 is made up of 13 amino acids. V shed 5 bases and J shed 3 bases, with 10 bases lying between them. Per the germline V gene, CDR1 is SGHAT and CDR2 is FQNNGV. The CDR3 DNA sequence: TGTGCCAGCAGCCGAGACAGCAAAGAGACCCAGTACTTC. This gives the protein CASSRDSKETQYF.

The chain recombines TRBV19 with TRBJ2-5; D perhaps matches TRBD1 (5 bases). Germline assignment: CDR1 LNHDA and CDR2 SQIVND (reference sequence). V was trimmed by 5 bases and J by 2 bases, leaving 18 bases between them. The length of the CDR3 is 16 residues. The CDR3 reads CASSPLTGAAQETQYF. For the CDR3, the DNA is TGTGCCAGTAGTCCCCTAACTGGGGCAGCTCAAGAGACCCAGTACTTC.

J is TRBJ1-5 and V is TRBV25-1; D possibly corresponds to TRBD1 (5 bases). V lost 1 base, J lost 2 bases, and 12 bases lay in between. The CDR3 totals 16 residues. Germline loops: CDR1 MGHDK, CDR2 SYGVNS. The CDR3, as DNA: TGTGCCAGCAGTGAATGGCGGGGGGAAGGCAATCAGCCCCAGCATTTT. This sequence encodes CASSEWRGEGNQPQHF.

This clone was seen a single time. V is TRBV4-1 and J is TRBJ1-2; D is undetermined. The V end lost 1 base, the J end lost 3 bases, and 12 bases lay between the germline ends. Per the germline V gene, CDR1 is MGHRA and CDR2 is YSYEKL. CDR3 length: 15 amino acids. In nucleotides, the CDR3 is TGCGCCAGCAGCCAAGCCACAGACCCCCACTATGGCTACACCTTC. Amino acid sequence: CASSQATDPHYGYTF.

In this sample, this clone turned up many times. The chain carries TRBV20-1 and TRBJ1-2; possible D gene TRBD1, 5 bases. The CDR3 runs to 11 residues. V dropped 3 bases and J dropped 10 bases, with 12 bases sitting between them. The germline CDR1 and CDR2 sequences are DFQATT and SNEGSKA (reference sequence). The CDR3 bases are TGCAGTGCTAGTAAACGGGGGAACTACACCTTC. The encoded protein is CSASKRGNYTF.

The chain is built from TRBV4-1 and TRBJ2-5; D is possibly TRBD1 (6 bases). There are 19 residues in the CDR3. CDR1 and CDR2 (germline): MGHRA, YSYEKL. The V gene lost 1 base and the J gene lost 2 bases, with 23 bases spanning the gap. This chain's CDR3 is CASSQAAMRTGTRQETQYF. DNA for the CDR3: TGCGCCAGCAGCCAAGCTGCTATGCGCACAGGGACCCGTCAAGAGACCCAGTACTTC.

The CDR3 region has the DNA TGCGCCAGCAGTGAGACTAGCGGGGATTACAATGAGCAGTTCTTC. This codes for CASSETSGDYNEQFF. The V and J genes are TRBV10-1 and TRBJ2-1, with 10 bases aligning to TRBD2. CDR1 WNHNN and CDR2 SYGVQD come from the germline V gene (reference sequence). The CDR3 runs to 15 residues. The V gene end was trimmed by 2 bases and the J gene end by 4 bases; junction bases not matched to a gene: 2.

CDR3 in DNA: TGCGCCAGCAGCCCGGGACAGGGGGCGGTTGGCTACACCTTC. Amino acids: CASSPGQGAVGYTF. The chain uses TRBV5-1 and TRBJ1-2; 12 bases are a match to TRBD1. This CDR3 comprises 14 residues. V trimming: 4 bases; J trimming: 7 bases; junction bases outside the gene matches: 5. From germline, CDR1 is SGHRS and CDR2 YFSETQ. Filled out from reference TRBV5-1 and TRBJ1-2, the complete variable domain reads KAGVTQTPRYLIKTRGQQVTLSCSPISGHRSVSWYQQTPGQGLQFLFEYFSETQRNKGNFPGRFSGRQFSNSRSEMNVSTLELGDSALYLCASSPGQGAVGYTFGSGTRLTVV.

This clone has only one observation. The CDR3 bases are TGTGCCAGCAGCTTAGAGGCCAGGGGGCGCGACACTGAAGCTTTCTTT. Its translation: CASSLEARGRDTEAFF. The chain recombines TRBV7-2 with TRBJ1-1; 8 bases are a match to TRBD1. The V segment lost 1 base and the J segment 3 bases; nucleotides outside the gene matches: 7. The CDR3 length is 16 residues. In germline, CDR1 is SGHTA, CDR2 FQGNSA.

The chain uses TRBV3-1 (or the pseudogene TRBV3-2) and TRBJ2-1, with D maybe TRBD2 (6 bases). Germline V gives CDR1 LGHDT, CDR2 YNNKEL (reference sequence). V shed 2 bases and J shed 9 bases, with 14 bases lying between them. This CDR3 region has 14 residues. CDR3 nucleotide sequence: TGTGCCAGCAGCCAAACAGGCGGGGTGGGTGAGCAGTTCTTC. It codes for CASSQTGGVGEQFF.

The chain links TRBV10-3 to TRBJ2-5; TRBD2 matches at 8 bases. This CDR3 is 14 amino acids long. Germline V gene lookup returns CDR1 ENHRY and CDR2 SYGVKD. The J segment lost 4 bases and the V segment lost 10 bases, leaving 11 bases of the junction unmatched. The CDR3 is CASNQGLERETQYF. In nucleotides, the CDR3 is TGTGCCAGCAACCAGGGACTAGAGCGAGAGACCCAGTACTTC.

The genes are TRBV9 and TRBJ1-1, with D unclear. The CDR3 runs to 13 residues. Looked up from germline, CDR1 is SGDLS and CDR2 is YYNGEE. V lost 4 bases, J lost 0 bases, and 7 bases lay in between. CDR3 sequence (DNA): TGTGCCAGCAGCACACAGATGAACACTGAAGCTTTCTTT. Translating gives CASSTQMNTEAFF. Full variable domain (remainder filled in from reference TRBV9 and TRBJ1-1): DSGVTQTPKHLITATGQRVTLRCSPRSGDLSVYWYQQSLDQGLQFLIQYYNGEERAKGNILERFSAQQFPDLHSELNLSSLELGDSALYFCASSTQMNTEAFFGQGTRLTVV.